Presented here are 25 T cell receptor beta chains from one specimen sequenced in a study of blood T cell repertoires in COVID-19. Produced via immunoSEQ multiplex PCR; TCRdb's table is partial and in-frame only. The sample has about 390,000 clones, around nine tenths seen once. Sequenced material: PBMCs or T cells enriched from blood (not recorded which). These receptors were obtained from a woman aged 45-60 years who had recovered from COVID-19.

The chain recombines TRBV24-1 with TRBJ1-1; possible D gene TRBD1, 6 bases. Germline V gene sequence: CDR1 KGHDR, CDR2 SFDVKD. Trimming stripped 4 bases from V and 1 base from J, with 9 bases between. There are 14 residues in the CDR3. This chain's CDR3 is CATSEGTQNTEAFF. DNA for the CDR3: TGTGCCACCAGTGAAGGGACACAGAACACTGAAGCTTTCTTT.

The chain combines TRBV27 with TRBJ2-7, with 8 nucleotides matching TRBD1. Germline assignment: CDR1 MNHEY and CDR2 SMNVEV (reference sequence). The CDR3 contains 14 residues. J gave up 5 bases and V 4 bases, and 7 bases lay outside the gene matches. This CDR3 reads CASSYRQGFNEQYF. In nucleotides, the CDR3 is TGTGCCAGCAGTTACAGACAGGGGTTCAACGAGCAGTACTTC.

The chain employs TRBV13 and TRBJ2-5; tentatively, D is TRBD2 (5 bases). Trimming removed 2 bases from V and 7 bases from J, with 11 bases in between. In germline, CDR1 is PRHDT, CDR2 FYEKMQ (reference sequence). CDR3 size: 13 residues. CDR3 in amino acids: CASSLLTGGTQYF. DNA of the CDR3: TGTGCCAGCAGCTTATTGACCGGAGGGACCCAGTACTTC.

The chain recombines TRBV5-4 with TRBJ1-1; D not certain. The V end lost 4 bases, the J end lost 6 bases, and 19 bases lay between the germline ends. Germline V gives CDR1 SGHNT, CDR2 YYREEE (reference sequence). This CDR3 has 15 residues. The CDR3 DNA sequence: TGTGCCAGCAGCCGGGCAGGAGGAGGCCGATCTGAAGCTTTCTTT. The encoded protein is CASSRAGGGRSEAFF.

The gene calls are TRBV3-1 (or the pseudogene TRBV3-2) and TRBJ1-2, with D maybe TRBD1 (5 bases). This CDR3 region has 16 residues. Germline CDR1 reads LGHDT; CDR2 reads YNNKEL (reference sequence). Trimming cost V 0 bases and J 7 bases, with 18 bases left between them. This chain's CDR3 is CASSQDLGRGSGGYTF. The CDR3 DNA sequence: TGTGCCAGCAGCCAAGATTTGGGTCGGGGGAGTGGTGGCTACACCTTC.

The chain employs TRBV3-1 (or the pseudogene TRBV3-2) and TRBJ2-1; 9 bases map to TRBD2. Per germline, CDR1 LGHDT and CDR2 YNNKEL (reference sequence). The trim removed 3 bases at V and 8 bases at J, leaving 11 bases unmatched. CDR3 length equals 16 residues. The CDR3 loop reads CASSHLLRGGGDEQFF. The CDR3 DNA reads as TGTGCCAGCAGCCACCTACTGCGGGGGGGCGGCGATGAGCAGTTCTTC.

The V call is TRBV3-1 (or the pseudogene TRBV3-2), the J call TRBJ2-7; possible D gene TRBD2, 6 bases. The CDR3 runs to 14 residues. Germline V gene sequence: CDR1 LGHDT, CDR2 YNNKEL (reference sequence). V was clipped by 4 bases and J by 6 bases, with 16 bases between them. The CDR3 DNA sequence: TGTGCCAGCAGCCTTAACAGACTAGTTCCCGAGCAGTACTTC. Translated, it gives CASSLNRLVPEQYF.

The chain carries TRBV28 and TRBJ1-3; possibly TRBD1 for D (5 bases). The V and J ends lost 6 bases and 0 bases respectively, with 15 bases between them. CDR1 MDHEN and CDR2 SYDVKM come from the germline V gene. The CDR3 has 16 residues. CDR3 in amino acids: CASSRQIFSSGNTIYF. As DNA, the CDR3 is TGTGCCAGCAGCAGACAGATTTTTAGCTCTGGAAACACCATATATTTT.

CDR3 DNA sequence: TGTGCCAGCAGTTTATCAGGGGGAATGACTGAAGCTTTCTTT. Translation gives CASSLSGGMTEAFF. The J gene is TRBJ1-1, the V gene TRBV27; tentative D call: TRBD1 (6 bases). CDR1 and CDR2 (germline): MNHEY, SMNVEV (reference sequence). The CDR3 spans 14 residues. Deletions cut 0 bases from V and 5 bases from J, with 10 bases between.

In nucleotides, the CDR3 is TGTGCCAGCAGTTTACGACGGGGGAACACCGGGGAGCTGTTTTTT. It codes for CASSLRRGNTGELFF. The rearrangement links TRBV28 to TRBJ2-2; D may be TRBD2 (5 bases). Germline CDR1 MDHEN, CDR2 SYDVKM. Trimming removed 2 bases at V and 1 base at J, with 8 bases between. This CDR3 comprises 15 residues. The entire variable domain, with the rest obtained from reference TRBV28 and TRBJ2-2, is as follows: DVKVTQSSRYLVKRTGEKVFLECVQDMDHENMFWYRQDPGLGLRLIYFSYDVKMKEKGDIPEGYSVSREKKERFSLILESASTNQTSMYLCASSLRRGNTGELFFGEGSRLTVL.

V usage is TRBV5-1 and J usage is TRBJ2-7, with 10 bases that match TRBD1. The V gene's germline CDR1 is SGHRS and CDR2 YFSETQ. Trimming at V came to 2 bases and at J to 3 bases, leaving 2 bases not matched to a gene. The CDR3 has 14 amino acids. CDR3 sequence reads: CASSFWTGGYEQYF. The CDR3 DNA follows: TGCGCCAGCAGCTTTTGGACAGGGGGCTACGAGCAGTACTTC.

V usage is TRBV29-1 and J usage is TRBJ2-7, with 8 nucleotides matching TRBD1. The CDR3 is 12 amino acids. V was clipped by 6 bases and J by 2 bases; unmatched bases: 3. Germline V gene data show CDR1 as SQVTM and CDR2 as ANQGSEA. CDR3 in amino acids: CSVEQGAYEQYF. As DNA, the CDR3 is TGCAGCGTGGAACAGGGGGCCTACGAGCAGTACTTC.

V is TRBV6-2 or TRBV6-3 and J is TRBJ1-2, with 9 bases fitting TRBD1. J gave up 4 bases and V 6 bases, and 9 bases lay outside the gene matches. CDR1 is MNHEY, CDR2 SVGEGT, per germline. This CDR3 comprises 15 residues. The CDR3 region has the DNA TGTGCCAGCAGCCAAAGGGACAGGGTGCCCTATGGCTACACCTTC. The encoded protein is CASSQRDRVPYGYTF.

V is TRBV9 and J is TRBJ1-1, with a tentative D call TRBD1 (5 bases). From germline, CDR1 is SGDLS and CDR2 YYNGEE. The CDR3 is 14 residues long. Trimming left V 3 bases short and J 4 bases short, with 13 bases between. For the CDR3, the DNA is TGTGCCAGCAGCGATACCATCGGGGGCACTGAAGCTTTCTTT. This gives the protein CASSDTIGGTEAFF.

This chain links TRBV12-3 or TRBV12-4 with TRBJ2-1, with D maybe TRBD1 (6 bases). This CDR3 region has 12 residues. V lost 6 bases to trimming and J lost 7 bases, with 10 bases between them. The CDR3: CASSYRVNEQFF. Written as DNA, the CDR3 is TGTGCCAGCAGCTACAGGGTGAATGAGCAGTTCTTC.

This clone turned up a few times. The rearrangement links TRBV7-2 to TRBJ1-2; 10 bases fit TRBD1. Looked up from germline, CDR1 is SGHTA and CDR2 is FQGNSA. The CDR3 has 14 residues. Trimming cost V 5 bases and J 2 bases; bases outside gene matches: 2. The CDR3 region is CASSPGQGNYGYTF. Here the CDR3 DNA reads TGTGCCAGCAGCCCGGGACAGGGGAACTATGGCTACACCTTC.

V usage is TRBV5-5 and J usage is TRBJ2-7, with 7 bases aligning to TRBD1. Trimming at V came to 5 bases and at J to 0 bases, leaving 14 bases not matched to a gene. The germline CDR1 and CDR2 sequences are SGHKS and YYEKEE (reference sequence). This CDR3 is built from 17 residues. CDR3: CASSLLLLGQNSYEQYF. In DNA, the CDR3 is TGTGCCAGCAGTCTTCTCCTCCTGGGACAGAACTCCTACGAGCAGTACTTC.

V is TRBV18 and J is TRBJ1-1, with TRBD1 as a possible D gene (5 bases). This CDR3 comprises 14 residues. Trimming pared 1 base from V and 3 bases from J, leaving 9 bases between. In germline, CDR1 is KGHSH, CDR2 LQKENI. CDR3 sequence (DNA): TGTGCCAGCTCACCACAAAAGGGGTACACTGAAGCTTTCTTT. Its protein is CASSPQKGYTEAFF.

This chain uses TRBV14 with TRBJ1-1, with no clear D. V lost 0 bases and J lost 4, with 12 bases in between. Germline CDR1 is SGHDN and CDR2 is FVKESK. This CDR3 is 15 amino acids long. This CDR3 is CASSQDSGLFTEAFF. The CDR3 coding sequence is TGTGCCAGCAGCCAAGACTCGGGGTTGTTCACTGAAGCTTTCTTT.

V is TRBV6-2 or TRBV6-3 and J is TRBJ1-1, with D tentatively TRBD1 (5 bases). Germline loops: CDR1 MNHEY, CDR2 SVGEGT. The CDR3 has 18 amino acids. With 0 bases removed from V and 3 bases from J, the gap between germline ends came to 20 bases. Written as DNA, the CDR3 is TGTGCCAGCAGTTACTCGATCGGCACCAAATTAGGGGACACTGAAGCTTTCTTT. Amino acid sequence: CASSYSIGTKLGDTEAFF.

This chain connects TRBV18 to TRBJ1-4, with TRBD1 matching over 7 bases. This CDR3 spans 15 amino acids. Trimming took 4 bases from V and 5 from J; bases not matched to a gene: 7. The germline CDR1 and CDR2 sequences are KGHSH and LQKENI. The CDR3 DNA sequence: TGTGCCAGCTCACGCACCACAGGGGAAAATGAAAAACTGTTTTTT. Translated: CASSRTTGENEKLFF.

V is TRBV5-1 and J is TRBJ1-1; 10 bases fit TRBD1. Germline-derived CDR1 and CDR2 are SGHRS and YFSETQ. Trimming at V came to 2 bases and at J to 6 bases, leaving 7 bases not matched to a gene. The CDR3 covers 15 residues. The CDR3 sequence is CASSFLTGGSSEAFF. CDR3 nucleotides: TGCGCCAGCAGCTTTTTGACAGGGGGCAGCTCTGAAGCTTTCTTT.

The chain carries TRBV2 and TRBJ1-1; D is undetermined. Deletions cut 6 bases from V and 1 base from J, with 15 bases between. CDR3 length: 15 residues. Germline lookup yields CDR1 SNHLY and CDR2 FYNNEI. In nucleotides, the CDR3 is TGTGCCAGCAGGAGGGATGCCTCTTGGAACACTGAAGCTTTCTTT. Encoded protein: CASRRDASWNTEAFF. Together with reference TRBV2 and TRBJ1-1, the CDR3 gives the full variable domain: EPEVTQTPSHQVTQMGQEVILRCVPISNHLYFYWYRQILGQKVEFLVSFYNNEISEKSEIFDDQFSVERPDGSNFTLKIRSTKLEDSAMYFCASRRDASWNTEAFFGQGTRLTVV.

The rearrangement uses TRBV25-1 and TRBJ2-1, with a tentative D call TRBD2 (6 bases). The CDR3 loop spans 14 amino acids. V was shortened by 3 bases and J by 11 bases, with 17 bases between the two germline ends. CDR1 MGHDK and CDR2 SYGVNS come from the germline V gene. CDR3 sequence: CASSEGGTYTKQFF. In nucleotides, the CDR3 is TGTGCCAGCAGTGAGGGGGGAACTTACACGAAGCAGTTCTTC.

This chain connects TRBV21-1 to TRBJ2-5; the table assigns TRBD1, which was not confirmed against the DNA. TRBV21-1 is a listed pseudogene. CDR3 length: 14 residues. The CDR3 DNA sequence: TGTGCCAGCAGCAGGGGTCAGGGCCAAGAGACCCAGTACTTC. It specifies CASSRGQGQETQYF.